This is a list of T cell receptor beta chains from one sample in a study of T cell changes during pregnancy in multiple sclerosis. The method was immunoSEQ multiplex PCR; TCRdb's version includes in-frame clones alone and lacks a portion of them. The table records fewer than 95,000 clones, 90% to 95% of them present only once. The input for sequencing was peripheral blood, taken in the first trimester of pregnancy. These receptors originate from a female donor with multiple sclerosis, enrolled in a pregnancy study. Each CDR3 is given with its conserved first and last residue. The D gene is left open where the match is weak. The size of a clone is reported for some rows only, either as once, few or many, or as a class for expanded clones.

clone size	V gene	J gene	D gene	CDR3 protein	CDR3 DNA
.	TRBV4-1	TRBJ2-3	TRBD2	CATSLTMRGGTDTQYF	TGCGCAACATCCTTAACAATGCGGGGGGGAACAGATACGCAGTATTTT
.	TRBV5-6	TRBJ1-5	.	CASSFGGQPQHF	TGTGCCAGCAGCTTCGGAGGTCAGCCCCAGCATTTT
.	TRBV10-3	TRBJ2-7	.	CAISDSGDYEQYF	TGTGCCATCAGTGATTCAGGGGACTACGAGCAGTACTTC
.	TRBV7-2	TRBJ1-5	.	CASSPRVGSNQPQHF	TGTGCCAGCAGCCCCAGGGTGGGGTCCAATCAGCCCCAGCATTTT
.	TRBV6-5	TRBJ2-1	TRBD2	CASSPGRGDYNEQFF	TGTGCCAGCAGCCCAGGGCGGGGGGATTACAATGAGCAGTTCTTC
.	TRBV7-8	TRBJ2-3	.	CASSAEGAQYF	TGTGCCAGCAGCGCCGAGGGGGCGCAGTATTTT
.	TRBV9	TRBJ1-3	TRBD1	CASSVDGQAYGNTIYF	TGTGCCAGCAGCGTAGACGGACAGGCCTACGGAAACACCATATATTTT
.	TRBV5-1	TRBJ2-5	TRBD2	CASSLGLAVLETQYF	TGCGCCAGCAGCTTGGGACTAGCTGTGTTGGAGACCCAGTACTTC
.	TRBV11-2	TRBJ2-1	TRBD2	CASSSLSGTSFYNEQFF	TGTGCCAGCAGCTCCCTTTCTGGGACTAGCTTTTACAATGAGCAGTTCTTC
.	TRBV29-1	TRBJ2-3	TRBD2	CSVEAGTSRGTDTQYF	TGCAGCGTTGAAGCCGGGACTAGCAGAGGCACAGATACGCAGTATTTT
.	TRBV25-1	TRBJ2-7	TRBD2	CASSTTSGVSYEQYF	TGTGCCAGCAGCACGACTAGCGGGGTCTCCTACGAGCAGTACTTC
.	TRBV27	TRBJ1-1	.	CASSPHKVGVNTEAFF	TGTGCCAGCAGTCCCCACAAGGTAGGAGTGAACACTGAAGCTTTCTTT
.	TRBV9	TRBJ1-2	.	CASSEDSYGYTF	TGTGCCAGCAGCGAGGACAGCTATGGCTACACCTTC
.	TRBV6-5	TRBJ2-5	.	CATFPGLTPMETQYF	TGTGCCACCTTTCCAGGGTTGACCCCAATGGAGACCCAGTACTTC
.	TRBV5-5	TRBJ2-2	.	CASSPRDTLNTGELFF	TGTGCCAGCAGCCCCCGGGACACCCTTAACACCGGGGAGCTGTTTTTT
.	TRBV20-1	TRBJ2-1	.	CSVDEQFF	TGCAGCGTCGATGAGCAGTTCTTC
.	TRBV9	TRBJ1-4	TRBD1	CASSMGQGGEKLFF	TGTGCCAGCAGCATGGGACAGGGTGGAGAAAAACTGTTTTTT
.	TRBV7-9	TRBJ1-5	TRBD1	CASSETGPGNQPQHF	TGTGCCAGCAGCGAGACAGGGCCGGGAAATCAGCCCCAGCATTTT
.	TRBV6-5	TRBJ1-5	.	CASSRDNREQPQHF	TGTGCCAGCAGTCGTGATAACAGGGAACAGCCCCAGCATTTT
.	TRBV27	TRBJ1-4	TRBD1	CASSPTGGFEKLFF	TGTGCCAGCAGTCCGACAGGGGGCTTCGAAAAACTGTTTTTT
.	TRBV30	TRBJ2-4	.	CAWSVLNIQYF	TGTGCCTGGAGTGTCCTAAACATTCAGTACTTC
.	TRBV6-1	TRBJ1-2	.	CASITGTMGGWGYTF	TGTGCCAGCATTACCGGGACAATGGGCGGGTGGGGCTACACCTTC
.	TRBV5-1	TRBJ2-7	TRBD2	CASSGGGVYEQYF	TGCGCCAGCAGCGGGGGAGGGGTCTACGAGCAGTACTTC
.	TRBV9	TRBJ1-1	.	CASSRSNTEAFF	TGTGCCAGCAGTCGGTCAAACACTGAAGCTTTCTTT
.	TRBV6-5	TRBJ1-4	TRBD1	CASSFTGGNEKLFF	TGTGCCAGCAGCTTCACAGGGGGTAATGAAAAACTGTTTTTT
.	TRBV27	TRBJ2-7	TRBD1	CASSLGTGGSYEQYF	TGTGCCAGCAGTTTAGGTACAGGGGGCTCCTACGAGCAGTACTTC
once	TRBV18	TRBJ2-5	.	CASSRTTGAEGQETQYF	TGTGCCAGCTCACGGACTACAGGGGCAGAGGGCCAAGAGACCCAGTACTTC
.	TRBV9	TRBJ1-1	.	CASSVGSRATEAFF	TGTGCCAGCAGCGTCGGGAGTCGGGCCACTGAAGCTTTCTTT
.	TRBV7-3	TRBJ2-2	TRBD1	CASSRDSNTGELFF	TGTGCCAGCAGCCGGGACAGTAACACCGGGGAGCTGTTTTTT
.	TRBV13	TRBJ2-5	TRBD2	CASSFLKGAGEETQYF	TGTGCCAGCAGCTTCCTAAAAGGGGCGGGAGAAGAGACCCAGTACTTC
.	TRBV5-4	TRBJ1-2	TRBD1	CASSSGTALLGYTF	TGTGCCAGCAGCTCCGGGACAGCCCTCCTTGGCTACACCTTC
.	TRBV2	TRBJ2-2	.	CASSEDYRRYTGELFF	TGTGCCAGCAGTGAAGATTACAGACGATACACCGGGGAGCTGTTTTTT
.	TRBV15	TRBJ2-7	.	CATSRDFRGARNF	TGTGCCACCAGCAGAGATTTTCGGGGGGCCCGGAACTTC
.	TRBV7-8	TRBJ2-7	.	CASSLAPDGPSSYEQYF	TGTGCCAGCAGCTTAGCGCCTGATGGGCCCAGCTCCTACGAGCAGTACTTC
.	TRBV4-1	TRBJ1-5	TRBD1	CASSQGRGGINQPQHF	TGCGCCAGCAGCCAAGGGAGAGGGGGCATAAATCAGCCCCAGCATTTT
.	TRBV2	TRBJ1-5	TRBD1	CASSGDRGDQPQHF	TGTGCCAGCAGCGGGGACAGGGGGGATCAGCCCCAGCATTTT
once	TRBV9	TRBJ2-3	TRBD2	CASSVAGGQNTQYF	TGTGCCAGCAGCGTAGCGGGGGGGCAGAATACGCAGTATTTT
.	TRBV6-1	TRBJ2-7	TRBD2	CASSEAGGDHEQYF	TGTGCCAGCAGTGAGGCGGGGGGCGATCACGAGCAGTACTTC
few	TRBV5-6	TRBJ1-1	.	CASSFGQFEDTEAFF	TGTGCCAGCAGCTTTGGACAGTTCGAGGACACTGAAGCTTTCTTT
.	TRBV7-9	TRBJ1-2	.	CASSLDGGGVSYGYTF	TGTGCCAGCAGCTTAGACGGCGGCGGGGTGTCCTATGGCTACACCTTC
.	TRBV6-5	TRBJ1-2	.	CASSPGLNYGYTF	TGTGCCAGCAGCCCCGGACTAAACTATGGCTACACCTTC
.	TRBV7-3	TRBJ1-6	TRBD1	CASSTGQGSSPLHF	TGTGCCAGCAGCACCGGACAGGGTAGCTCACCCCTCCACTTT
.	TRBV18	TRBJ2-7	.	CASSPQGRDYEQYF	TGTGCCAGCTCACCACAAGGACGGGACTACGAGCAGTACTTC
.	TRBV7-9	TRBJ1-2	.	CASSSTGYYGYTF	TGTGCCAGCAGCTCGACAGGTTACTATGGCTACACCTTC
.	TRBV10-3	TRBJ2-2	.	CAIGAGTLRPGELFF	TGTGCCATTGGGGCGGGGACCTTGCGACCCGGGGAGCTGTTTTTT
.	TRBV5-6	TRBJ2-7	TRBD1	CASSFWDSSEQYF	TGTGCCAGCAGCTTCTGGGACAGCTCCGAGCAGTACTTC
.	TRBV11-2	TRBJ2-1	TRBD1	CASSFRQGAAYNEQFF	TGTGCCAGCAGCTTCCGACAGGGGGCCGCCTACAATGAGCAGTTCTTC
few	TRBV27	TRBJ1-6	.	CASSFSVDSNSPLHF	TGTGCCAGCAGTTTCTCGGTGGACAGTAATTCACCCCTCCACTTT
.	TRBV7-2	TRBJ2-2	TRBD2	CASNLAGPDTGELFF	TGTGCCAGCAACCTAGCGGGGCCCGACACCGGGGAGCTGTTTTTT
.	TRBV7-6	TRBJ2-1	.	CASSLPSSYNEQFF	TGTGCCAGCAGCTTACCCAGCTCCTACAATGAGCAGTTCTTC
.	TRBV4-2	TRBJ2-1	TRBD2	CASSQVFAASGGHYVGNEQFF	TGTGCCAGCAGCCAAGTGTTTGCGGCTAGCGGGGGGCACTATGTTGGCAATGAGCAGTTCTTC
.	TRBV14	TRBJ2-2	.	CASSQKRQFNTGELFF	TGTGCCAGCAGCCAGAAGCGACAGTTTAACACCGGGGAGCTGTTTTTT